A selection of T cell receptor beta chains follows, all from one sample in a study of blood T cell repertoires in COVID-19. Here immunoSEQ multiplex PCR was the method, and the copy in TCRdb shows in-frame clones only, minus some. The sample includes about 170,000 clones, roughly 93% of them seen just once. Sequenced input: peripheral blood. Receptors originate from a man younger than 35 with COVID-19, enrolled during active disease. Both conserved end residues are part of each CDR3. The D gene is left open where the match is weak. Clone size, where shown, is once, few, many, or a class for clones that have expanded.

v_call	d_call	clone_size	j_call	cdr3_length	cdr3_nt	cdr3_aa
TRBV10-1	TRBD2	NA	TRBJ2-1	18	TGCGCCAGCAGTGAGGGGCTAGCGGGAGTTCATTTCTACAATGAGCAGTTCTTC	CASSEGLAGVHFYNEQFF
TRBV24-1	NA	once	TRBJ1-2	15	TGTGCCACCAGTGATCCGTTCAGGGGTGGTTATGGCTACACCTTC	CATSDPFRGGYGYTF
TRBV5-1	NA	NA	TRBJ2-5	14	TGCGCCAGCAGCTTGCAGGGCGGGAAAGAGACCCAGTACTTC	CASSLQGGKETQYF
TRBV11-3	NA	NA	TRBJ2-3	17	TGTGCCAGCAGCCCCCCGGACTCCCCGGGGGGCACAGATACGCAGTATTTT	CASSPPDSPGGTDTQYF
TRBV7-2	TRBD1	NA	TRBJ1-3	16	TGTGCCAGCAGCTTAGGCCCGGGACAGAAAGGAAACACCATATATTTT	CASSLGPGQKGNTIYF
TRBV2	TRBD1	once	TRBJ1-3	16	TGTGCCAGCAGCCAGACATCCGGGACAGGGATGCACACCATATATTTT	CASSQTSGTGMHTIYF
TRBV6-6	NA	NA	TRBJ2-7	13	TGTGCCGGGGCCGGCGGTACTTCCTACGAGCAGTACTTC	CAGAGGTSYEQYF
TRBV27	NA	NA	TRBJ2-6	18	TGTGCCAGCAGTTCCCAAAGAGGTACAACCTCTGGGGCCAACGTCCTGACTTTC	CASSSQRGTTSGANVLTF
TRBV28	TRBD1	NA	TRBJ1-5	16	TGTGCCAGCAGTCCGTTACAGGGGTTCAGCAATCAGCCCCAGCATTTT	CASSPLQGFSNQPQHF
TRBV4-3	TRBD2	NA	TRBJ2-3	15	TGCGCCAGCAGCCTAGCGGGATCCCGCACAGATACGCAGTATTTT	CASSLAGSRTDTQYF
TRBV7-3	TRBD2	few	TRBJ2-1	15	TGTGCCAGCAGCTTAAGTAGCGGGAGTATCAATGAGCAGTTCTTC	CASSLSSGSINEQFF
TRBV27	NA	NA	TRBJ1-2	13	TGTGCCAGCAAACCGGGGTCACTAAATGGCTACACCTTC	CASKPGSLNGYTF
TRBV6-2/TRBV6-3	TRBD1	NA	TRBJ1-1	14	TGTGCCAGCAGTTACCGGACAGGGGGAACTGAAGCTTTCTTT	CASSYRTGGTEAFF
TRBV7-9	TRBD1	NA	TRBJ2-3	15	TGTGCCAGCAGCTTAGCGACAGGGGGCACAAATACGCAGTATTTT	CASSLATGGTNTQYF
TRBV19	NA	NA	TRBJ2-1	15	TGTGCCAGTAGTGCCTCCGGACACCTTTACAATGAGCAGTTCTTC	CASSASGHLYNEQFF
TRBV3-1/TRBV3-2	TRBD2	NA	TRBJ2-7	17	TGTGCCAGCAGCCAAGAAGGTAGCGGGAGACTGAACTACGAGCAGTACTTC	CASSQEGSGRLNYEQYF
TRBV11-2	NA	once	TRBJ2-1	16	TGTGCCAGCAGCTTAAAGCGGGCAGGTGGTTACAATGAGCAGTTCTTC	CASSLKRAGGYNEQFF
TRBV28	TRBD2	NA	TRBJ2-5	14	TGTGCCAGCAGTCTACCGACTAGCGGGGCATCCCAGTACTTC	CASSLPTSGASQYF
TRBV19	NA	once	TRBJ2-7	15	TGTGCCAGTAGTAAAGGACAGATTAGCTCCTACGAGCAGTACTTC	CASSKGQISSYEQYF